Each of the 20 T cell receptor beta chains below was sequenced from the same sample in a study of blood T cell repertoires in COVID-19. The table came from immunoSEQ multiplex PCR; TCRdb's copy has only in-frame clones and leaves some out. The profile shows approximately 130,000 clones, 75% to 90% of them singletons. Sequencing was performed on PBMCs or T cells enriched from blood (not recorded which). Receptors originate from a man aged 25-45 years who had recovered from COVID-19.

In its sample, this clone was seen a few times. CDR3 coding DNA: TGTGCCAGCAGTTACTCGGCTAGCGGGAGGGGTAATGAGCAGTTCTTC. Encoded protein: CASSYSASGRGNEQFF. The chain joins TRBV6-6 to TRBJ2-1; 12 bases match TRBD2. This CDR3 has 16 amino acids. Germline loops: CDR1 MNHNY, CDR2 SVGAGI (reference sequence). V shed 0 bases, J shed 7 bases, and the junction held 4 bases outside the gene matches.

The V and J genes are TRBV4-1 and TRBJ1-4; D not certain. V gave up 0 bases and J gave up 3 bases, with 17 bases separating them. From germline, CDR1 is MGHRA and CDR2 YSYEKL. There are 18 residues in the CDR3. Here the CDR3 reads CASSQDRVAGWANEKLFF. The DNA for the CDR3 is TGCGCCAGCAGCCAAGATAGGGTGGCGGGTTGGGCTAATGAAAAACTGTTTTTT.

This clone was seen a single time. The chain carries TRBV6-5 and TRBJ2-2, with 9 bases identical to TRBD1. The CDR3 is 15 residues long. V shed 7 bases, J shed 1 base, and the junction held 4 bases outside the gene matches. CDR1 is MNHEY, CDR2 SVGAGI, per germline. CDR3: CASKLGQGNTGELFF. In DNA, the CDR3 is TGTGCCAGCAAGCTGGGACAGGGGAACACCGGGGAGCTGTTTTTT.

The chain has TRBV7-9 and TRBJ2-7; possible D gene TRBD1, 7 bases. Germline CDR1 and CDR2: SEHNR and FQNEAQ (reference sequence). The CDR3 has 14 residues. Trimming left V 6 bases short and J 1 base short, with 13 bases between. CDR3: CASSPQGGSYEQYV. The CDR3 region has the DNA TGTGCCAGCAGTCCTCAGGGGGGATCCTACGAGCAGTACGTC.

The chain uses TRBV14 and TRBJ1-2; the match to TRBD1 covers 8 bases. The CDR3 loop spans 16 amino acids. V was pared by 5 bases and J by 2 bases, with 10 bases of the junction left unmatched. Germline lookup yields CDR1 SGHDN and CDR2 FVKESK. Here the CDR3 reads CASSGHRGNSNYGYTF. CDR3 nucleotides: TGTGCCAGCAGCGGCCACAGGGGGAATTCAAACTATGGCTACACCTTC. Based on the CDR3 plus reference TRBV14 and TRBJ1-2, the full variable domain is EAGVTQFPSHSVIEKGQTVTLRCDPISGHDNLYWYRRVMGKEIKFLLHFVKESKQDESGMPNNRFLAERTGGTYSTLKVQPAELEDSGVYFCASSGHRGNSNYGYTFGSGTRLTVV.

This chain joins TRBV5-4 and TRBJ2-2; 11 nucleotides align to TRBD2. CDR1 and CDR2 (germline): SGHNT, YYREEE (reference sequence). CDR3 length: 15 residues. V shed 4 bases and J 10 bases; nucleotides not matched to a gene: 9. Here the CDR3 DNA reads TGTGCCAGCAGCCGTAGCGGGGGGGCGATTTCGGAGCTGTTTTTT. Amino acid sequence: CASSRSGGAISELFF.

The chain couples TRBV5-4 to TRBJ1-2; D is ambiguous. The V gene's germline CDR1 is SGHNT and CDR2 YYREEE (reference sequence). Trimming removed 4 bases from V and 3 bases from J, with 19 bases in between. This CDR3 has 16 amino acids. CDR3 protein: CASSGSGPRVDYGYTF. CDR3 sequence (DNA): TGTGCCAGCAGCGGTAGCGGACCAAGGGTGGACTATGGCTACACCTTC.

V and J are TRBV2 and TRBJ2-3; a weak D match, TRBD2 (6 bases). Trimming took off 5 bases at V and 0 bases at J, with 12 bases between the two ends. This CDR3 has 15 amino acids. Germline assignment: CDR1 SNHLY and CDR2 FYNNEI. The CDR3 loop is CASSRLVKSTDTQYF. CDR3 DNA sequence: TGTGCCAGCAGTCGACTAGTAAAAAGCACAGATACGCAGTATTTT. The variable domain in full, with the rest retrieved from reference TRBV2 and TRBJ2-3, is EPEVTQTPSHQVTQMGQEVILRCVPISNHLYFYWYRQILGQKVEFLVSFYNNEISEKSEIFDDQFSVERPDGSNFTLKIRSTKLEDSAMYFCASSRLVKSTDTQYFGPGTRLTVL.

The chain recombines TRBV5-1 with TRBJ1-1; maybe TRBD1 (5 bases). The length of the CDR3 is 11 residues. The V end lost 0 bases, the J end lost 12 bases, and 9 bases lay between the germline ends. Germline values: CDR1 SGHRS, CDR2 YFSETQ. In DNA form, the CDR3 reads TGCGCCAGCAGCTTGGACAGGTTGACTTTCTTT. Its translation is CASSLDRLTFF.

This chain joins TRBV6-5 and TRBJ2-7, with 9 nucleotides matching TRBD1. The J segment lost 2 bases and the V segment lost 4 bases, leaving 3 bases of the junction unmatched. The CDR3 is 14 amino acids. The germline V gene has CDR1 MNHEY and CDR2 SVGAGI. CDR3: CASSSGQGPYEQYV. CDR3 coding DNA: TGTGCCAGCAGTTCGGGACAGGGTCCCTACGAGCAGTACGTC.

The V and J genes are TRBV3-1 (or the pseudogene TRBV3-2) and TRBJ1-4; D remains unclear. The CDR3 is 13 amino acids. Germline assignment: CDR1 LGHDT and CDR2 YNNKEL (reference sequence). V lost 1 base, J lost 5 bases, and 5 bases lay in between. In DNA, the CDR3 is TGTGCCAGCAGCCAAGTGGCCAATGAAAAACTGTTTTTT. Amino acid sequence: CASSQVANEKLFF.

This sequence joins TRBV29-1 and TRBJ2-7; D may be TRBD2 (6 bases). Germline V CDR1 and CDR2: SQVTM, ANQGSEA. Deletions cut 3 bases from V and 3 bases from J, with 9 bases between. CDR3 length: 12 amino acids. CDR3 amino acids: CSVDTGSYEQYF. In DNA form, the CDR3 reads TGCAGCGTTGATACCGGGAGCTACGAGCAGTACTTC.

The chain recombines TRBV5-3 with TRBJ1-2; D gene ambiguous. TRBV5-3 is an ORF; its function is uncertain. Deletions cut 4 bases from V and 0 bases from J, with 16 bases between. This CDR3 has 16 residues. In DNA, the CDR3 is TGTGCCAGAAGCCAGCCCCCACCTCGGGCTAACTATGGCTACACCTTC. Translating it yields CARSQPPPRANYGYTF.

The rearrangement joins TRBV2 to TRBJ2-2; D perhaps matches TRBD1 (6 bases). CDR3 length equals 14 residues. V lost 6 bases and J lost 6, with 14 bases in between. Germline CDR1 and CDR2: SNHLY and FYNNEI. CDR3 region: CASRSQGLSGELFF. CDR3 nucleotides: TGTGCCAGCAGGTCACAGGGTCTCTCCGGGGAGCTGTTTTTT.

The chain has TRBV7-9 and TRBJ2-4, with TRBD2 identical over 8 bases. The V segment lost 4 bases and the J segment 3 bases; nucleotides outside the gene matches: 5. Germline V lookup: CDR1 SEHNR, CDR2 FQNEAQ (reference sequence). The CDR3 length is 15 residues. The CDR3 nucleotides read TGTGCCAGCAGCTCGGGACTAGGGGTCAAAAACATTCAGTACTTC. Protein product: CASSSGLGVKNIQYF.

This clone has only a few counts. CDR3 sequence (DNA): TGTGCCAGCTCACCGACAGGGGTGAACACTGAAGCTTTCTTT. It is translated as CASSPTGVNTEAFF. The chain recombines TRBV18 with TRBJ1-1, with 8 bases that match TRBD1. V was clipped by 3 bases and J by 0 bases; unmatched bases: 0. From germline, CDR1 is KGHSH and CDR2 LQKENI. CDR3 length: 14 amino acids.

The J gene is TRBJ1-2, the V gene TRBV6-2 or TRBV6-3, with 9 bases lining up with TRBD1. The germline CDR1 and CDR2 sequences are MNHEY and SVGEGT. After removal of 2 bases from V and 6 bases from J, the junction contained 4 bases not matched to a gene. This CDR3 spans 14 amino acids. CDR3 region: CASSYGTGIDGYTF. Here the CDR3 DNA reads TGTGCCAGCAGTTACGGGACAGGGATAGATGGCTACACCTTC.

The chain has TRBV11-2 and TRBJ1-4; D perhaps matches TRBD1 (5 bases). Germline CDR1 and CDR2: SGHAT and FQNNGV. This CDR3 region has 14 residues. V was clipped by 5 bases and J by 4 bases, with 11 bases between them. The chain's CDR3 is CASSKGNRNEKLFF. CDR3 nucleotides: TGTGCCAGCAGCAAGGGGAATCGTAATGAAAAACTGTTTTTT.

The chain recombines TRBV5-6 with TRBJ2-2, with 8 bases aligning to TRBD2. CDR3 length equals 15 residues. V lost 1 base to trimming and J lost 5 bases; unmatched junction nucleotides: 4. Germline V gene sequence: CDR1 SGHDT, CDR2 YYEEEE. This CDR3 is CASSLSGRITGELFF. The DNA for the CDR3 is TGTGCCAGCAGCTTGAGCGGGAGAATAACCGGGGAGCTGTTTTTT. Using reference TRBV5-6 and TRBJ2-2 for the parts outside the CDR3, the full variable domain is DAGVTQSPTHLIKTRGQQVTLRCSPKSGHDTVSWYQQALGQGPQFIFQYYEEEERQRGNFPDRFSGHQFPNYSSELNVNALLLGDSALYLCASSLSGRITGELFFGEGSRLTVL.

The CDR3 region has the DNA TGCGCCAGCAGCTTTAGCTACGAGCAGTACGTC. This sequence encodes CASSFSYEQYV. The chain joins TRBV5-1 to TRBJ2-7; D remains unclear. Germline CDR1 reads SGHRS; CDR2 reads YFSETQ. This CDR3 spans 11 amino acids. Trimming took off 2 bases at V and 3 bases at J, with 3 bases between the two ends.